The rows below give T cell receptor beta chains drawn from one sample of a study of T cell clones after liver transplantation. The table came from immunoSEQ multiplex PCR; TCRdb's copy has only in-frame clones and leaves some out. The sample records around 120,000 clones, 90% being singletons. Material: CD4+ T cells from blood, obtained 12 months after liver transplant. The receptors here all came from a human patient who received a liver transplant. The graft donor may have contributed some T cells. CDR3s include the opening cysteine and the closing phenylalanine or tryptophan. The D gene is left open where the match is weak. Clone size is not always given. Where it is, it says once, few, many or a class for expanded clones.

NA,TRBJ1-2,13,NA,TRBV25-1,TGTGCCAGCAGCCAAAAAAAAACAGTTGGCTACACCTTC,CASSQKKTVGYTF
NA,TRBJ2-7,15,TRBD1,TRBV6-6,TGTGCCAGCAGTGACGAGACAGGGCCCCCCTACGAGCAGTACTTC,CASSDETGPPYEQYF
NA,TRBJ1-2,17,TRBD1,TRBV15,TGTGCCACCAGCAGACCCGGGGACAGGGGAACTAACTATGGCTACACCTTC,CATSRPGDRGTNYGYTF
once,TRBJ2-7,14,TRBD2,TRBV5-1,TGCGCCAGCAGCTGGGAGCTAGCGGGAGGCGAGCAGTACTTC,CASSWELAGGEQYF
NA,TRBJ1-1,11,NA,TRBV20-1,TGCAGTGCTAGAAAAAGCACTGAAGCTTTCTTT,CSARKSTEAFF
NA,TRBJ1-1,14,TRBD1,TRBV15,TGTGCCACCAGCAGGGGTACAGGGGAGACTGAAGCTTTCTTT,CATSRGTGETEAFF
NA,TRBJ2-5,15,NA,TRBV4-3,TGCGCCAGCAGCCAAAGCATCGAGGGCGGAGAGACCCAGTACTTC,CASSQSIEGGETQYF
few,TRBJ2-7,13,NA,TRBV5-1,TGCGCCAGCAGCCTGCAGGGGACCTACGAGCAGTACTTC,CASSLQGTYEQYF
NA,TRBJ2-1,14,TRBD2,TRBV6-4,TGTGCCAGCAGTGAGCTAGCGGGAGGTTTTGAGCAGTTCTTC,CASSELAGGFEQFF
NA,TRBJ2-5,16,TRBD2,TRBV5-4,TGTGCCAGCAGCTTGGGACTAGCGGGAGGTGGAGAGACCCAGTACTTC,CASSLGLAGGGETQYF